The 8 T cell receptor beta chains below were found in one sample sequenced in a study of Ad26.COV2.S vaccination and SARS-CoV-2 variants. TCRdb's table, derived via immunoSEQ multiplex PCR, lists solely in-frame clones and lacks some. In the table there are hundreds of thousands of clones, 89% of which are singletons. Treatment described: roughly 19 received Ad26.COV2.S at low or high dose, single or two shots; 5 received placebo; per-sample allocation not given. Sampling was performed 63 days after the first vaccine or placebo injection. The specimen comprised peripheral blood, sampled in a trial of Ad26.COV2.S vaccine versus placebo. These TCRs come from a person aged 18-65 years who received the Ad26.COV2.S COVID-19 vaccine or a placebo.

V is TRBV14 and J is TRBJ2-7; 8 nucleotides line up with TRBD1. Per the germline V gene, CDR1 is SGHDN and CDR2 is FVKESK. The CDR3 loop spans 14 amino acids. With 4 bases clipped from V and 5 bases from J, the junction kept 7 bases outside the gene matches. The CDR3 here is CASSLGQEVHEQYF. CDR3 DNA sequence: TGTGCCAGCAGCCTGGGACAGGAGGTCCACGAGCAGTACTTC.

The V and J genes are TRBV5-8 and TRBJ2-5; 9 bases align to TRBD1. The CDR3 is 15 residues long. The V segment lost 3 bases and the J segment 5 bases; nucleotides outside the gene matches: 8. Germline V gene lookup returns CDR1 SGHTS and CDR2 YDEGEE. In DNA, the CDR3 is TGTGCCAGCAGCTCCACAGGGGGCTATGGGGAGACCCAGTACTTC. Amino acid sequence: CASSSTGGYGETQYF.

The chain joins TRBV27 to TRBJ1-2, with D tentatively TRBD1 (5 bases). Trimming cost V 6 bases and J 5 bases, with 13 bases left between them. The CDR3 loop spans 13 amino acids. Germline V gene sequence: CDR1 MNHEY, CDR2 SMNVEV (reference sequence). This chain's CDR3 is CASSPGLSYGYTF. CDR3 sequence (DNA): TGTGCCAGCAGCCCGGGACTTTCTTATGGCTACACCTTC.

A single count supports this clone. The chain has TRBV7-2 and TRBJ2-1, with TRBD1 identical over 12 bases. CDR1 and CDR2 (germline): SGHTA, FQGNSA. The CDR3 consists of 15 residues. Losses at the gene ends were 5 bases for V and 4 bases for J; bases not matched to a gene: 3. CDR3 in DNA: TGTGCCAGCAGCGGGGACAGGGGGCTGTACAATGAGCAGTTCTTC. Translating gives CASSGDRGLYNEQFF.

The rearrangement links TRBV7-2 to TRBJ1-6; the D is unclear. Per germline, CDR1 SGHTA and CDR2 FQGNSA. There are 12 residues in the CDR3. Trimming removed 8 bases from V and 9 bases from J, with 11 bases in between. The DNA for the CDR3 is TGTGCCAGCTTAGGCGGCAGTTCACCCCTCCACTTT. Protein sequence: CASLGGSSPLHF.

Of note for this clone: The sample contains more than one DNA sequence encoding this CDR3. CDR3 coding DNA: TGTGCCAGCAGACAGGGGGTATCCTACGAGCAGTACTTC. The encoded protein is CASRQGVSYEQYF. V and J are TRBV6-6 and TRBJ2-7, with 8 bases that match TRBD1. The CDR3 extends over 13 amino acids. The ends lost 6 bases at V and 1 base at J; junction bases unmatched: 2. Per germline, CDR1 MNHNY and CDR2 SVGAGI (reference sequence).

This rearrangement joins TRBV7-2 to TRBJ2-6, with 10 bases that match TRBD1. The CDR3 length is 17 residues. The V gene's germline CDR1 is SGHTA and CDR2 FQGNSA. With V trimmed by 1 base and J by 2 bases, 2 bases remained unmatched. CDR3 region: CASSLGQGAAGANVLTF. CDR3 in DNA: TGTGCCAGCAGCTTAGGACAGGGGGCTGCTGGGGCCAACGTCCTGACTTTC.

With regard to this clone: Other DNA sequences from this sample encode an identical CDR3 as well. V and J are TRBV7-9 and TRBJ1-5, with D perhaps TRBD1 (6 bases). This CDR3 is built from 14 residues. CDR1 is SEHNR and CDR2 is FQNEAQ in the germline V gene (reference sequence). The germline V and J ends were trimmed by 1 base and 4 bases, with 8 bases remaining between them. Here the CDR3 reads CASSLGQGNQPQHF. The CDR3, as DNA: TGTGCCAGCAGCTTAGGTCAGGGGAATCAGCCCCAGCATTTT.